This T cell receptor (beta chain) came from a study of vaccination effects on CD4 cells after COVID-19. The wider study: Either the BNT162b2 or mRNA-1273 vaccine was given to participants in two doses. Study-wide results and caveats: The study dataset contains few convalescent patients and includes no early post-infection timepoints.

V lost 8 bases and J lost 0, with 10 bases in between. This CDR3 region has 14 residues. Germline V lookup: CDR1 SNHLY, CDR2 FYNNEI. The data were produced by immunoSEQ multiplex PCR, yet TCRdb's version contains in-frame clones alone and is incomplete. The sample has fewer than 55,000 clones, approximately 79% seen once. Notes on this clone: The antigen remains unidentified.

Before sequencing took place, the ViraFEST assay used viral peptide pools to expand antigen-specific CD4+ T cells. Isolating CD4+ T cells followed approximately 11 days of culture. Among the vaccine recipients, none had a prior SARS-CoV-2 infection, and nucleocapsid antibodies were negative. Wells each received two million PBMC, cultured with approximately 9 IU/ml IL-2 and about 9.3 ug/ml peptides. Specimen: CD4+ T cells from PBMCs cultured with HCoV-OC43 spike peptides, collected before COVID-19 vaccination. Described subset: HCoV-OC43 spike overlapping peptide pool stimulation. The genes are TRBV2 and TRBJ1-4; TRBD1 is a possible D gene (5 bases). This clonotype was obtained from a human donor who received a COVID-19 vaccine. Here the CDR3 reads CASGQGTTNEKLFF. In DNA form, the CDR3 reads TGTGCCAGCGGGCAGGGTACAACTAATGAAAAACTGTTTTTT.